The 27 T cell receptor beta chains below come from one sample, sequenced in a study of T cell responses to AZD1222 COVID-19 vaccine. The data were produced by immunoSEQ multiplex PCR, yet TCRdb's version contains in-frame clones alone and is incomplete. The table lists 90,000 to 130,000 clones, 87% of them singletons. Here the sequenced sample was peripheral blood, taken on day 0 of AZD1222 vaccination. These receptors came from an adult in good health.

This clone was picked up one time. This rearrangement joins TRBV21-1 to TRBJ2-1. TRBV21-1 is marked as a pseudogene. This CDR3 contains 14 residues. The CDR3 spells CASSKAGVLPFQFF. The CDR3 region has the DNA TGTGCCAGCAGCAAAGCGGGGGTGCTCCCCTTCCAGTTCTTC.

This clone counts as medium-sized (0.01 to 0.1%). At one end the junction does not follow the germline gene, possibly because of a read error. V usage is TRBV6-4 and J usage is TRBJ2-2; 10 nucleotides align to TRBD2. The CDR3 totals 15 residues. Per the germline V gene, CDR1 is MRHNA and CDR2 is SNTAGT. CDR3 sequence reads: CASSVTSGNAGELFF. DNA for the CDR3: TGTGCCAGCAGTGTAACTAGCGGGAACGCCGGGGAGCTGTTTTTT.

The count of this clone is one. The chain uses TRBV28 and TRBJ1-5; D gene unclear. CDR3 length: 15 amino acids. CDR1 and CDR2 (germline): MDHEN, SYDVKM. V was pared by 5 bases and J by 5 bases, with 16 bases between. CDR3 nucleotides: TGTGCCAGCAGTACCATCGCGGGCAGTTATCAGCCCCAGCATTTT. It codes for CASSTIAGSYQPQHF.

This sequence joins TRBV20-1 and TRBJ1-2; D is ambiguous. CDR3 length: 13 amino acids. Germline V gene data show CDR1 as DFQATT and CDR2 as SNEGSKA (reference sequence). The ends were cut back, 3 bases at V and 4 bases at J, with 12 bases in the middle. The CDR3 loop is CSASDPMGYGYTF. The CDR3 DNA sequence: TGCAGTGCTAGTGACCCAATGGGCTATGGCTACACCTTC.

The chain recombines TRBV7-2 with TRBJ2-2, with 7 positions matching TRBD1. Germline assignment: CDR1 SGHTA and CDR2 FQGNSA. The CDR3 extends over 15 amino acids. With V trimmed by 2 bases and J by 3 bases, 3 bases remained unmatched. CDR3: CASSLRGLDTGELFF. In DNA, the CDR3 is TGTGCCAGCAGCTTAAGGGGGCTTGACACCGGGGAGCTGTTTTTT.

This sequence joins TRBV5-6 and TRBJ1-4, with D perhaps TRBD1 (5 bases). The germline V and J ends were trimmed by 5 bases and 5 bases, with 19 bases remaining between them. Germline assignment: CDR1 SGHDT and CDR2 YYEEEE. The CDR3 runs 16 residues. The CDR3 DNA follows: TGTGCCAGCAGTTTGATTGGGACCGCAGAAAATGAAAAACTGTTTTTT. It translates to CASSLIGTAENEKLFF.

This clone has just a few counts. This chain links TRBV24-1 with TRBJ2-1; TRBD2 agrees at 14 bases. The germline CDR1 and CDR2 sequences are KGHDR and SFDVKD. This CDR3 has 15 residues. The V and J ends lost 6 bases and 7 bases, in that order; junction bases with no gene match: 4. In nucleotides, the CDR3 is TGTGCCACCAGTCAGACTAGCGGGAGGGAAAATGAGCAGTTCTTC. This gives the protein CATSQTSGRENEQFF.

The chain recombines TRBV3-1 (or the pseudogene TRBV3-2) with TRBJ1-1; D remains ambiguous. Trimming removed 2 bases at V and 8 bases at J, with 9 bases between. The CDR3 runs 12 residues. Germline V gene sequence: CDR1 LGHDT, CDR2 YNNKEL (reference sequence). This chain's CDR3 is CASSQLLTEAFF. The CDR3 nucleotides are TGTGCCAGCAGCCAACTCCTTACAGAAGCTTTCTTT.

The V gene is TRBV7-3, the J gene TRBJ2-3, with D perhaps TRBD1 (6 bases). Trimming left V 5 bases short and J 6 bases short, with 15 bases between. The germline CDR1 and CDR2 sequences are SGHTA and FQGTGA. The CDR3 runs 14 residues. CDR3 sequence (DNA): TGTGCCAGCAGCCCCCTGGGGGCTACCGATACGCAGTATTTT. Residues: CASSPLGATDTQYF.

The gene calls are TRBV19 and TRBJ2-7; weak D call: TRBD1 (6 bases). V lost 5 bases and J 1 base, leaving 9 bases between the germline ends. CDR1 LNHDA and CDR2 SQIVND come from the germline V gene (reference sequence). The CDR3 covers 13 residues. CDR3 region: CASSVQGSYEQYF. The CDR3 DNA reads as TGTGCCAGTAGTGTGCAGGGGTCCTACGAGCAGTACTTC.

V and J are TRBV3-1 (or the pseudogene TRBV3-2) and TRBJ1-3; D call uncertain. The CDR3 loop spans 12 amino acids. Trimming pared 1 base from V and 5 bases from J, leaving 3 bases between. The germline V gene encodes CDR1 LGHDT and CDR2 YNNKEL (reference sequence). This CDR3 reads CASSQGRNTIYF. The CDR3 bases are TGTGCCAGCAGCCAAGGCCGAAACACCATATATTTT.

DNA for the CDR3: TGCAGCGTTGATGGGGACAGGGGAATCTACACCTTC. Its protein is CSVDGDRGIYTF. V is TRBV29-1 and J is TRBJ1-2, with 10 bases matching TRBD1. The germline V gene has CDR1 SQVTM and CDR2 ANQGSEA. V lost 3 bases and J lost 10; bases outside the gene matches: 5. There are 12 residues in the CDR3.

This clone was detected once. The chain uses TRBV11-2 and TRBJ1-3; 7 bases align to TRBD1. The V gene's germline CDR1 is SGHAT and CDR2 FQNNGV. The CDR3 has 17 residues. Trimming removed 6 bases from V and 4 bases from J; junction bases left unmatched: 15. CDR3 amino acids: CASSFTATQGGGNTIYF. For the CDR3, the DNA is TGTGCCAGCAGTTTTACAGCTACCCAGGGGGGAGGAAACACCATATATTTT.

This clone appeared once. This sequence joins TRBV11-2 and TRBJ1-6, with a weak D call TRBD1 (5 bases). The V and J ends lost 5 bases and 7 bases respectively, with 18 bases between them. Germline CDR1 SGHAT, CDR2 FQNNGV. CDR3 size: 16 residues. Written as DNA, the CDR3 is TGTGCCAGCAGCCAACCGATCGCCCGGGGCAATTCACCCCTCCACTTT. This gives the protein CASSQPIARGNSPLHF.

This chain links TRBV29-1 with TRBJ2-7, with 11 nucleotides matching TRBD2. Germline CDR1 SQVTM, CDR2 ANQGSEA. The trim removed 6 bases at V and 2 bases at J, leaving 3 bases unmatched. CDR3 length: 13 residues. The CDR3: CSVLAGVAYEQYF. For the CDR3, the DNA is TGCAGCGTACTAGCGGGAGTGGCCTACGAGCAGTACTTC.

The gene calls are TRBV18 and TRBJ2-5; D is tentatively TRBD1 or TRBD2 (6 bases each). The CDR3 length is 14 residues. Trimming removed 6 bases from V and 1 base from J, with 12 bases in between. CDR1 is KGHSH, CDR2 LQKENI, per germline. CDR3: CASSAGGPQETQYF. CDR3 bases: TGTGCCAGCTCCGCCGGGGGCCCCCAAGAGACCCAGTACTTC.

The chain has TRBV7-3 and TRBJ1-1, with D hard to call. This CDR3 has 13 amino acids. Germline CDR1 and CDR2: SGHTA and FQGTGA. Trimming shortened V by 2 bases and J by 2 bases, and 6 bases separated the two germline ends. The CDR3 DNA follows: TGTGCCAGCAGCTTACTCGTCAACACTGAAGCTTTCTTT. Residues: CASSLLVNTEAFF.

In its sample, this clone was seen a few times. The genes are TRBV5-5 and TRBJ1-5; a possible D gene is TRBD1 (6 bases). Per germline, CDR1 SGHKS and CDR2 YYEKEE (reference sequence). The CDR3 runs 16 residues. The germline V and J ends were trimmed by 0 bases and 0 bases, with 10 bases remaining between them. This CDR3 is CASSLGTAYSNQPQHF. The DNA of the CDR3 is TGTGCCAGCAGCTTGGGGACAGCTTATAGCAATCAGCCCCAGCATTTT. The whole variable domain, filled in from reference TRBV5-5 and TRBJ1-5, reads DAGVTQSPTHLIKTRGQQVTLRCSPISGHKSVSWYQQVLGQGPQFIFQYYEKEERGRGNFPDRFSARQFPNYSSELNVNALLLGDSALYLCASSLGTAYSNQPQHFGDGTRLSIL.

The table lists this clone with a count of one. The chain recombines TRBV24-1 with TRBJ2-3; no clear D. Germline lookup yields CDR1 KGHDR and CDR2 SFDVKD. V was cut by 4 bases and J by 7 bases, with 5 bases left in between. The CDR3 consists of 11 residues. CDR3: CATSERHTQYF. In DNA form, the CDR3 reads TGTGCCACCAGTGAGCGGCATACGCAGTATTTT.

The V call is TRBV3-1 (or the pseudogene TRBV3-2), the J call TRBJ2-7; D remains ambiguous. Germline CDR1 and CDR2: LGHDT and YNNKEL (reference sequence). V dropped 2 bases and J dropped 2 bases, with 7 bases sitting between them. The length of the CDR3 is 13 residues. CDR3 nucleotide sequence: TGTGCCAGCAGCCAATATGAGCCCTACGAGCAGTACTTC. Protein: CASSQYEPYEQYF.

CDR3 amino acids: CSAHGTGGNTGELFF. CDR3 DNA sequence: TGCAGCGCCCATGGGACAGGGGGAAACACCGGGGAGCTGTTTTTT. This chain connects TRBV29-1 to TRBJ2-2; TRBD1 matches 11 bases. Germline values: CDR1 SQVTM, CDR2 ANQGSEA. This CDR3 comprises 15 residues. The ends lost 7 bases at V and 2 bases at J; junction bases unmatched: 6.

The genes are TRBV9 and TRBJ1-2; tentatively, D is TRBD1 (5 bases). CDR3 length: 14 amino acids. The germline V and J ends were trimmed by 4 bases and 8 bases, with 18 bases remaining between them. Germline lookup yields CDR1 SGDLS and CDR2 YYNGEE. The CDR3 DNA is TGTGCCAGCAGCCCCTCAGACAGCTTCTGGGGCTACACCTTC. This sequence encodes CASSPSDSFWGYTF. The full variable domain, its missing parts supplied by reference TRBV9 and TRBJ1-2, is DSGVTQTPKHLITATGQRVTLRCSPRSGDLSVYWYQQSLDQGLQFLIQYYNGEERAKGNILERFSAQQFPDLHSELNLSSLELGDSALYFCASSPSDSFWGYTFGSGTRLTVV.

The chain has TRBV5-6 and TRBJ1-2; 12 positions match TRBD1. Losses at the gene ends were 4 bases for V and 5 bases for J; bases not matched to a gene: 15. Germline assignment: CDR1 SGHDT and CDR2 YYEEEE. The CDR3 spans 18 residues. The CDR3 DNA follows: TGTGCCAGCAGCCGGGGACAGGGTTCGGGACAGGGGGCTTATGGCTACACCTTC. Translating gives CASSRGQGSGQGAYGYTF.

The V and J genes are TRBV18 and TRBJ2-2; D unclear. V was cut by 1 base and J by 10 bases, with 7 bases left in between. The length of the CDR3 is 12 residues. Germline CDR1 is KGHSH and CDR2 is LQKENI. CDR3 nucleotides: TGTGCCAGCTCACCACTTGACGAGGAGCTGTTTTTT. It translates to CASSPLDEELFF.

CDR3 DNA: TGTGCCAGCTCAGCGACTAGCGGGAGCAGATACGAGCAGTACTTC. The encoded protein is CASSATSGSRYEQYF. The gene calls are TRBV18 and TRBJ2-7; 12 bases are shared with TRBD2. The CDR3 length is 15 residues. Germline V gene sequence: CDR1 KGHSH, CDR2 LQKENI. V gave up 5 bases and J gave up 4 bases; unmatched junction bases: 6.

The rearrangement joins TRBV19 to TRBJ1-5; the D is unclear. This CDR3 has 13 amino acids. CDR1 LNHDA and CDR2 SQIVND come from the germline V gene (reference sequence). Trimming removed 5 bases at V and 4 bases at J, with 9 bases between. CDR3 residues: CASSYSQNQPQHF. The DNA for the CDR3 is TGTGCCAGTAGTTACAGTCAAAATCAGCCCCAGCATTTT. Combining the CDR3 with reference TRBV19 and TRBJ1-5 gives the whole variable domain DGGITQSPKYLFRKEGQNVTLSCEQNLNHDAMYWYRQDPGQGLRLIYYSQIVNDFQKGDIAEGYSVSREKKESFPLTVTSAQKNPTAFYLCASSYSQNQPQHFGDGTRLSIL.

The CDR3 reads CASSAQGSYEQYF. DNA of the CDR3: TGTGCCAGTAGCGCGCAGGGATCCTACGAGCAGTACTTC. This chain uses TRBV19 with TRBJ2-7, with D tentatively TRBD1 (5 bases). Germline assignment: CDR1 LNHDA and CDR2 SQIVND (reference sequence). V lost 6 bases to trimming and J lost 1 base, with 10 bases between them. This CDR3 has 13 amino acids.